These 4 T cell receptor beta chains were sequenced from one sample in a study of beta chain features in type 1 diabetes. Expressed TCRB transcripts were sequenced because the entire RNA isolate underwent reverse transcription. The assay was immunoSEQ multiplex PCR, and TCRdb's table has in-frame clones only and misses some. The sample lists 240,000 or so clones, just over 20% seen once, with approximately 0.029% in the top ten. For these TCRs, the target antigens are not known. Findings of the study overall: TCRB CDR3s from Type 1 diabetes patients were moderately but significantly shorter in all four CD4+ subsets.

Specimen: naive CD4+ T cells from blood. These receptors were taken from a woman between 35 and 50 years old with type 1 diabetes.

The sample holds a few counts of this clone. The V gene is TRBV2, the J gene TRBJ1-2, with TRBD1 identical over 7 bases. J was trimmed by 0 bases and V by 10 bases; bases with no gene match: 8. Per the germline V gene, CDR1 is SNHLY and CDR2 is FYNNEI. The CDR3 totals 14 residues. The CDR3 loop is CATLWDSANYGYTF. In nucleotides, the CDR3 is TGTGCCACCCTATGGGACAGTGCTAACTATGGCTACACCTTC.

This clone was observed a handful of times. V and J are TRBV7-2 and TRBJ2-7, with TRBD1 identical over 8 bases. V dropped 5 bases and J dropped 7; count of bases not matched to a gene: 10. Germline lookup yields CDR1 SGHTA and CDR2 FQGNSA. CDR3 size: 14 residues. The CDR3 loop reads CASSPGQGPFEQYF. CDR3 bases: TGTGCCAGCAGCCCTGGACAGGGCCCCTTTGAGCAGTACTTC.

This clone was recorded a few times. The chain joins TRBV7-9 to TRBJ1-6; D is unresolved. The germline gives CDR1 SEHNR, CDR2 FQNEAQ (reference sequence). This CDR3 is 12 amino acids long. Trimming cost V 5 bases and J 7 bases, with 6 bases left between them. CDR3 sequence (DNA): TGTGCCAGCAGCCTATGGAATTCACCCCTCCACTTT. Protein product: CASSLWNSPLHF. The whole variable domain, filled in from reference TRBV7-9 and TRBJ1-6, reads DTGVSQNPRHKITKRGQNVTFRCDPISEHNRLYWYRQTLGQGPEFLTYFQNEAQLEKSRLLSDRFSAERPKGSFSTLEIQRTEQGDSAMYLCASSLWNSPLHFGNGTRLTVT.

This clone showed up just a few times. The chain employs TRBV30 and TRBJ1-1; 9 nucleotides align to TRBD1. The junction had 6 bases not matched to a gene; V was cut back by 1 base and J by 0 bases. The germline gives CDR1 GTSNPN, CDR2 SVGIG (reference sequence). CDR3 size: 16 residues. The CDR3 here is CAWSGWTGAMNTEAFF. As DNA, the CDR3 is TGTGCCTGGAGTGGATGGACAGGGGCGATGAACACTGAAGCTTTCTTT.